These 26 T cell receptor beta chains came from one sample sequenced in a study of OX40 agonist ivuxolimab in advanced cancers. Here immunoSEQ multiplex PCR was the method, and the copy in TCRdb shows in-frame clones only, minus some. Here the sample spans about 64,000 clones, about nine tenths being singletons. The sequences come from CD4+ or CD8+ T cells sorted from blood, collected in a trial of the OX40 agonist ivuxolimab. These receptor sequences come from an adult with an advanced solid tumor such as melanoma, head and neck, liver or kidney cancer.

The CDR3: CASSFGVATYNEQFF. The CDR3 DNA sequence: TGTGCCAGCAGTTTCGGGGTTGCGACCTACAATGAGCAGTTCTTC. The chain employs TRBV27 and TRBJ2-1; TRBD2 might be the D (5 bases). V shed 3 bases and J shed 2 bases, with 11 bases lying between them. The CDR3 extends over 15 amino acids. The germline V gene encodes CDR1 MNHEY and CDR2 SMNVEV (reference sequence).

J is TRBJ1-1 and V is TRBV5-5; D ambiguous. Germline lookup yields CDR1 SGHKS and CDR2 YYEKEE (reference sequence). There are 17 residues in the CDR3. Trimming stripped 0 bases from V and 3 bases from J, with 18 bases between. In DNA form, the CDR3 reads TGTGCCAGCAGCTTGGCCGACGACTCCCTGATATACACTGAAGCTTTCTTT. This codes for CASSLADDSLIYTEAFF.

CDR3 amino acids: CASRRGTGGRDNQPQHF. CDR3 nucleotides: TGTGCCAGCAGAAGAGGGACAGGAGGTCGTGACAATCAGCCCCAGCATTTT. V is TRBV28 and J is TRBJ1-5, with 8 bases aligning to TRBD1. Germline V CDR1 and CDR2: MDHEN, SYDVKM. The CDR3 is made up of 17 amino acids. V lost 6 bases to trimming and J lost 3 bases; unmatched junction nucleotides: 13.

The V call is TRBV28, the J call TRBJ2-3; tentatively, D is TRBD2 (6 bases). This CDR3 comprises 16 residues. CDR1 and CDR2 from the germline V gene are MDHEN and SYDVKM. Trimming removed 1 base from V and 4 bases from J, with 15 bases in between. The CDR3 DNA reads as TGTGCCAGCAGTTTATATTCTCGGGGGAGAGCAGATACGCAGTATTTT. Its protein product is CASSLYSRGRADTQYF. Full variable domain (remainder filled in from reference TRBV28 and TRBJ2-3): DVKVTQSSRYLVKRTGEKVFLECVQDMDHENMFWYRQDPGLGLRLIYFSYDVKMKEKGDIPEGYSVSREKKERFSLILESASTNQTSMYLCASSLYSRGRADTQYFGPGTRLTVL.

This clone was picked up one time. This chain uses TRBV5-4 with TRBJ2-1; TRBD2 agrees at 9 bases. The CDR3 extends over 16 amino acids. Trimming cost V 0 bases and J 4 bases; bases outside gene matches: 5. In germline, CDR1 is SGHNT, CDR2 YYREEE (reference sequence). CDR3 loop: CASSLARGRGYNEQFF. In nucleotides, the CDR3 is TGTGCCAGCAGCTTGGCCCGCGGGAGGGGGTACAATGAGCAGTTCTTC.

The chain recombines TRBV19 with TRBJ2-2; TRBD1 matches 8 bases. Looked up from germline, CDR1 is LNHDA and CDR2 is SQIVND (reference sequence). CDR3 length: 17 amino acids. The V segment lost 9 bases and the J segment 1 base; nucleotides outside the gene matches: 13. CDR3 in amino acids: CASRGSTGTGNTGELFF. The DNA for the CDR3 is TGTGCCAGCCGCGGAAGCACCGGGACAGGGAACACCGGGGAGCTGTTTTTT. Looking up the rest from reference TRBV19 and TRBJ2-2 gives the full variable domain: DGGITQSPKYLFRKEGQNVTLSCEQNLNHDAMYWYRQDPGQGLRLIYYSQIVNDFQKGDIAEGYSVSREKKESFPLTVTSAQKNPTAFYLCASRGSTGTGNTGELFFGEGSRLTVL.

Points on this clone: Other nucleotide sequences in the sample specify the same CDR3. V is TRBV25-1 and J is TRBJ2-7; D gene uncertain. The CDR3 length is 13 residues. The germline gives CDR1 MGHDK, CDR2 SYGVNS. V shed 2 bases and J shed 3 bases, with 8 bases lying between them. The CDR3 protein is CASSEHGSYEQYF. DNA for the CDR3: TGTGCCAGCAGTGAACATGGAAGCTACGAGCAGTACTTC.

The chain employs TRBV7-6 and TRBJ2-1, with TRBD1 matching 7 bases. After removal of 4 bases from V and 4 bases from J, the junction contained 1 base not matched to a gene. Germline CDR1 and CDR2: SGHVS and FNYEAQ. The CDR3 contains 13 residues. The CDR3 bases are TGTGCCAGCAGCTCGGGACAGTACAATGAGCAGTTCTTC. Amino acid sequence: CASSSGQYNEQFF.

The J gene is TRBJ2-7, the V gene TRBV11-1, with 10 bases lining up with TRBD2. Germline values: CDR1 SGHAT, CDR2 FQDESV (reference sequence). Losses at the gene ends were 3 bases for V and 2 bases for J; bases not matched to a gene: 4. CDR3 length: 15 amino acids. CDR3 in amino acids: CASSFGTSATYEQYF. CDR3 DNA: TGTGCCAGCAGCTTTGGGACTAGCGCAACCTACGAGCAGTACTTC.

The V and J genes are TRBV19 and TRBJ2-1; TRBD1 is a possible D gene (6 bases). The CDR3 runs to 15 residues. Looked up from germline, CDR1 is LNHDA and CDR2 is SQIVND (reference sequence). The ends were cut back, 5 bases at V and 0 bases at J, with 11 bases in the middle. CDR3 DNA: TGTGCCAGTAGTTCAGACAGGAGCTCCTACAATGAGCAGTTCTTC. Translation: CASSSDRSSYNEQFF.

V usage is TRBV9 and J usage is TRBJ2-7; TRBD2 matches 7 bases. V gave up 4 bases and J gave up 2 bases; unmatched junction bases: 3. The CDR3 sequence is 13 residues long. Germline values: CDR1 SGDLS, CDR2 YYNGEE. The CDR3 coding sequence is TGTGCCAGCAGCCCTAGCGGAACCTACGAGCAGTACTTC. It is translated as CASSPSGTYEQYF.

V gene TRBV7-9 combines with J gene TRBJ2-7; D is unresolved. V gave up 0 bases and J gave up 0 bases, with 12 bases separating them. Germline V gene data show CDR1 as SEHNR and CDR2 as FQNEAQ (reference sequence). CDR3 length equals 16 residues. The CDR3 DNA reads TGTGCCAGCAGCTTAGCTGGCGGTCGGAGCTCCTACGAGCAGTACTTC. Translation gives CASSLAGGRSSYEQYF.

With respect to this clone: This sample also contains other DNA sequences that code for the same CDR3. The chain joins TRBV30 to TRBJ2-7; 9 bases map to TRBD1. Germline trimming cut 2 bases from V and 4 bases from J; bases unmatched to any gene: 3. Germline values: CDR1 GTSNPN, CDR2 SVGIG (reference sequence). The CDR3 sequence is 13 residues long. CDR3 sequence (DNA): TGTGCCTGGAGTCGGACAGGGGTTTACGAGCAGTACTTC. This gives the protein CAWSRTGVYEQYF.

The chain recombines TRBV11-2 with TRBJ2-7, with D possibly being TRBD2 (5 bases). Per germline, CDR1 SGHAT and CDR2 FQNNGV. V lost 2 bases and J 2 bases, leaving 10 bases between the germline ends. The length of the CDR3 is 14 residues. CDR3 DNA: TGTGCCAGCAGCTTATCGGACTTAGCCTACGAGCAGTACTTC. It is translated as CASSLSDLAYEQYF. The whole variable domain, remainder taken from reference TRBV11-2 and TRBJ2-7, is EAGVAQSPRYKIIEKRQSVAFWCNPISGHATLYWYQQILGQGPKLLIQFQNNGVVDDSQLPKDRFSAERLKGVDSTLKIQPAKLEDSAVYLCASSLSDLAYEQYFGPGTRLTVT.

This clone was observed a handful of times. The chain uses TRBV6-5 and TRBJ1-2; tentative D call: TRBD1 (5 bases). Germline values: CDR1 MNHEY, CDR2 SVGAGI. V lost 5 bases and J lost 2, with 6 bases in between. The CDR3 loop spans 12 amino acids. In DNA, the CDR3 is TGTGCCAGCAGTGCAGGGAACTATGGCTACACCTTC. Translating it yields CASSAGNYGYTF.

The chain's CDR3 is CASSRRFNQPQHF. Written as DNA, the CDR3 is TGTGCCAGTAGCCGGAGGTTCAATCAGCCCCAGCATTTT. This sequence joins TRBV19 and TRBJ1-5; D unclear. V was trimmed by 6 bases and J by 3 bases, leaving 9 bases between them. CDR1 and CDR2 from the germline V gene are LNHDA and SQIVND (reference sequence). CDR3 size: 13 residues. Full variable domain (outside the CDR3, taken from reference TRBV19 and TRBJ1-5): DGGITQSPKYLFRKEGQNVTLSCEQNLNHDAMYWYRQDPGQGLRLIYYSQIVNDFQKGDIAEGYSVSREKKESFPLTVTSAQKNPTAFYLCASSRRFNQPQHFGDGTRLSIL.

The rearrangement links TRBV7-6 to TRBJ2-7; 9 positions agree with TRBD1. With V trimmed by 5 bases and J by 6 bases, 5 bases remained unmatched. Germline V lookup: CDR1 SGHVS, CDR2 FNYEAQ. The CDR3 has 13 amino acids. The chain's CDR3 is CASSRDRVSEQYF. The CDR3 nucleotides read TGTGCCAGCAGCCGGGACAGGGTCTCCGAGCAGTACTTC. Combining the CDR3 with reference TRBV7-6 and TRBJ2-7 gives the whole variable domain GAGVSQSPRYKVTKRGQDVALRCDPISGHVSLYWYRQALGQGPEFLTYFNYEAQQDKSGLPNDRFSAERPEGSISTLTIQRTEQRDSAMYRCASSRDRVSEQYFGPGTRLTVT.

V is TRBV28 and J is TRBJ2-4; possibly TRBD1 for D (6 bases). The germline V and J ends were trimmed by 2 bases and 16 bases, with 18 bases remaining between them. The CDR3 is made up of 13 amino acids. Germline CDR1 reads MDHEN; CDR2 reads SYDVKM. CDR3 coding DNA: TGTGCCAGCAGTTTAGGTCGGACAGAGAAACAATACTTC. Its protein product is CASSLGRTEKQYF. Combining the CDR3 with reference TRBV28 and TRBJ2-4 gives the whole variable domain DVKVTQSSRYLVKRTGEKVFLECVQDMDHENMFWYRQDPGLGLRLIYFSYDVKMKEKGDIPEGYSVSREKKERFSLILESASTNQTSMYLCASSLGRTEKQYFGAGTRLSVL.

The genes are TRBV7-2 and TRBJ1-4; a possible D gene is TRBD1 (5 bases). From germline, CDR1 is SGHTA and CDR2 FQGNSA. The CDR3 extends over 14 amino acids. The V end was cut by 4 bases, the J end by 5 bases, with 11 bases between. The CDR3 DNA reads as TGTGCCAGCAGCTCGCTTTGGGGGAATGAAAAACTGTTTTTT. Translated: CASSSLWGNEKLFF.

CDR3 amino acids: CASSQGLQRSLAKNIQYF. DNA of the CDR3: TGCGCCAGCAGCCAAGGCCTACAGCGATCACTAGCCAAAAACATTCAGTACTTC. The rearrangement uses TRBV4-1 and TRBJ2-4; D not certain. V lost 1 base and J 0 bases, leaving 16 bases between the germline ends. CDR3 length: 18 amino acids. Germline loops: CDR1 MGHRA, CDR2 YSYEKL.

The chain couples TRBV18 to TRBJ2-7; TRBD1 agrees at 10 bases. Germline values: CDR1 KGHSH, CDR2 LQKENI. V gave up 4 bases and J gave up 3 bases; unmatched junction bases: 6. The CDR3 spans 15 residues. The CDR3 sequence is CASSLFGTGVYEQYF. The CDR3 nucleotides are TGTGCCAGCTCACTCTTTGGGACAGGGGTCTACGAGCAGTACTTC.

This chain uses TRBV15 with TRBJ2-1; tentatively, D is TRBD1 or TRBD2 (6 bases each). The CDR3 runs to 16 residues. Germline V lookup: CDR1 LNHNV, CDR2 YYDKDF (reference sequence). The V end was cut by 1 base, the J end by 7 bases, with 17 bases between. The CDR3 protein is CATSRVDAGQLNEQFF. DNA for the CDR3: TGTGCCACCAGCAGAGTCGACGCGGGACAACTAAATGAGCAGTTCTTC.

This clone was seen once. The chain has TRBV18 and TRBJ2-2, with D maybe TRBD2 (5 bases). The V gene's germline CDR1 is KGHSH and CDR2 LQKENI. The V end lost 3 bases, the J end lost 1 base, and 6 bases lay between the germline ends. CDR3 length: 14 residues. CDR3 sequence: CASSPRENTGELFF. The CDR3 DNA reads as TGTGCCAGCTCACCTCGGGAGAACACCGGGGAGCTGTTTTTT.

This clone has more than one count but fewer than ten. This same CDR3 is encoded by further DNA sequences in the sample. The CDR3, as DNA: TGTGCCAGCAGTGTTCACTCACAGGAGACCCAGTACTTC. This encodes CASSVHSQETQYF. The V gene is TRBV2, the J gene TRBJ2-5; D gene unclear. V was pared by 4 bases and J by 5 bases, with 11 bases between. The CDR3 has 13 residues. Germline V lookup: CDR1 SNHLY, CDR2 FYNNEI.

The V call is TRBV5-6, the J call TRBJ2-1, with unresolved D. CDR1 is SGHDT and CDR2 is YYEEEE in the germline V gene. The CDR3 covers 14 residues. V lost 4 bases and J lost 7, with 15 bases in between. The CDR3, as DNA: TGTGCCAGCAGCCAAAGACCAAAACGGAATGAGCAGTTCTTC. This sequence encodes CASSQRPKRNEQFF.

Only one count was recorded for this clone. The chain has TRBV28 and TRBJ1-2; D unresolved. This CDR3 has 12 amino acids. V gave up 5 bases and J gave up 6 bases, with 10 bases separating them. Germline assignment: CDR1 MDHEN and CDR2 SYDVKM. CDR3 sequence: CASSVEVHGYTF. CDR3 nucleotide sequence: TGTGCCAGCAGTGTGGAAGTACATGGCTACACCTTC.